The 29 T cell receptor beta chains below were found in one sample sequenced in a study of blood T cells in healthy people across ages. A sample-barcoded 5' primer and a J-beta primer mix were used in a second PCR of roughly 6 to 11 cycles. TCRdb reprocessed the 5' RACE reads with MiXCR, giving one entry per CDR3 protein. In the table there are 650,000 to 700,000 distinct CDR3 sequences, 52% of which are singletons. Sequencing was performed on blood. The source of these receptors is a woman of 80 years or more in good health.

On this clonotype itself: Just one base apart from a much larger clone, this may be a read error. CDR3 region: CASSSSSKSIQYF. CDR3 sequence (DNA): TGTGCCAGCAGCTCATCGTCCAAAAGCATTCAGTACTTC. This chain joins TRBV7-9 and TRBJ2-4; D remains ambiguous. Germline V CDR1 and CDR2: SEHNR, FQNEAQ (reference sequence). This CDR3 has 13 amino acids.

The gene calls are TRBV4-3 and TRBJ2-6; 9 nucleotides align to TRBD1. From germline, CDR1 is LGHNA and CDR2 YSLEER. The CDR3 runs to 19 residues. The V gene end was trimmed by 0 bases and the J gene end by 0 bases; junction bases not matched to a gene: 6. The CDR3 sequence: CASSQDLWDRVSGANVLTF. DNA of the CDR3: TGCGCCAGCAGCCAAGATCTTTGGGACAGGGTCTCTGGGGCCAACGTCCTGACTTTC.

This sequence joins TRBV3-1 and TRBJ1-4; D gene ambiguous. The CDR3 loop spans 14 amino acids. CDR1 and CDR2 from the germline V gene are LGHDT and YNNKEL (reference sequence). Trimming pared 4 bases from V and 0 bases from J, leaving 6 bases between. The CDR3 region is CASSRRATNEKLFF. DNA of the CDR3: TGTGCCAGCAGCCGGCGAGCAACTAATGAAAAACTGTTTTTT.

This clonotype came up many times. V gene TRBV12-3 or TRBV12-4 combines with J gene TRBJ1-2, with no clear D. This CDR3 region has 14 residues. The V gene lost 3 bases and the J gene lost 4 bases, with 12 bases spanning the gap. CDR3 loop: CASSFGRESYGYTF. The CDR3 coding sequence is TGTGCCAGCAGTTTCGGACGGGAGTCCTATGGCTACACCTTC.

This clonotype was seen ten or more times. This chain joins TRBV14 and TRBJ2-1; 9 bases match TRBD2. V lost 3 bases, J lost 6 bases, and 6 bases stayed unmatched. From germline, CDR1 is SGHDN and CDR2 FVKESK. The length of the CDR3 is 15 residues. CDR3 in DNA: TGTGCCAGCAGCCAGACTAGCGGCGGGGGCAATGAGCAGTTCTTC. This gives the protein CASSQTSGGGNEQFF.

Note on this clonotype: Compared with germline, one end of the junction differs, possibly owing to a read error. The rearrangement links TRBV5-5 to TRBJ2-1; TRBD2 is a possible D gene (5 bases). The CDR3 is made up of 13 amino acids. Germline V CDR1 and CDR2: SGHKS, YYEKEE (reference sequence). CDR3 sequence reads: CASSFAAVNGQFF. CDR3 DNA: TGTGCCAGCAGCTTTGCAGCGGTCAATGGGCAGTTCTTC.

Only a few counts were recorded for this clonotype. The chain uses TRBV3-1 and TRBJ2-2; possibly TRBD1 for D (7 bases). This CDR3 contains 16 residues. Trimming pared 3 bases from V and 5 bases from J, leaving 16 bases between. The germline V gene encodes CDR1 LGHDT and CDR2 YNNKEL (reference sequence). CDR3 in amino acids: CASSQEGAFRTGELFF. Written as DNA, the CDR3 is TGTGCCAGCAGCCAGGAGGGGGCGTTCAGGACCGGGGAGCTGTTTTTT.

Turning to this clonotype: This may be a read error, as it is one base from a much larger clone. The V and J genes are TRBV10-3 and TRBJ2-1, with D perhaps TRBD1 or TRBD2 (6 bases each). Germline V gene sequence: CDR1 ENHRY, CDR2 SYGVKD. V lost 10 bases to trimming and J lost 3 bases, with 16 bases between them. There are 14 residues in the CDR3. In DNA, the CDR3 is TGTGCCAACAGGGCGGGAACAGACTACAATGAGCAGTTCTTC. As protein: CANRAGTDYNEQFF.

A word on this clonotype: This may stem from a read error, because a much larger clone lies one nucleotide away. The rearrangement links TRBV6-6 to TRBJ1-2, with TRBD1 matching 9 bases. Trimming removed 7 bases from V and 3 bases from J; junction bases left unmatched: 6. The CDR3 contains 14 residues. The germline gives CDR1 MNHNY, CDR2 SVGAGI (reference sequence). CDR3 nucleotide sequence: TGTGCCAGCAACCGGGACAGGGTGGACTATGGCTACACCTTC. It yields the protein CASNRDRVDYGYTF.

At least ten counts were recorded for this clonotype. This sequence joins TRBV5-1 and TRBJ1-1; 7 bases map to TRBD1. After removal of 1 base from V and 10 bases from J, the junction contained 16 bases not matched to a gene. CDR3 length equals 16 residues. CDR1 and CDR2 from the germline V gene are SGHRS and YFSETQ. This CDR3 reads CASSLLPRTGPSGAFF. For the CDR3, the DNA is TGCGCCAGCAGCTTGCTCCCACGGACAGGTCCCTCGGGAGCTTTCTTT.

With respect to this clonotype: A much larger clone differs by one base, so this may be a read error. This rearrangement joins TRBV4-2 to TRBJ2-1; D is unresolved. CDR3 length: 13 amino acids. The germline V gene has CDR1 LGHNA and CDR2 YNFKEQ. The CDR3 nucleotides are TGTGTCAGCAGCCCGGAGTCGGGCGAAGAGCAGTTCTTC. It specifies CVSSPESGEEQFF.

CDR3 loop: CASSQFVAYNEQFF. CDR3 DNA sequence: TGTGCCAGCAGCCAATTCGTTGCCTACAATGAGCAGTTCTTC. The chain combines TRBV14 with TRBJ2-1; no definite D call. CDR1 and CDR2 from the germline V gene are SGHDN and FVKESK. The CDR3 loop spans 14 amino acids. V was trimmed by 2 bases and J by 2 bases, leaving 7 bases between them.

The gene calls are TRBV20-1 and TRBJ1-5; no firm D call. V was clipped by 5 bases and J by 0 bases, with 23 bases between them. The CDR3 runs to 18 residues. Germline-derived CDR1 and CDR2 are DFQATT and SNEGSKA (reference sequence). CDR3 in amino acids: CSADNAGERGNSNQPQHF. CDR3 coding DNA: TGCAGTGCTGATAACGCAGGAGAGCGGGGTAATAGCAATCAGCCCCAGCATTTT.

This clonotype came up many times. Germline is not matched at one junction end, which may reflect a read error. This chain joins TRBV12-3 or TRBV12-4 and TRBJ2-1; D gene uncertain. The CDR3 is made up of 13 amino acids. This CDR3 reads CASSPQTYHEQFF. The CDR3, as DNA: TGTGCCAGCAGTCCCCAGACCTACCATGAGCAGTTCTTC.

This clonotype was seen ten or more times. J is TRBJ2-2 and V is TRBV6-5; perhaps TRBD1 as D (5 bases). This CDR3 has 16 residues. Germline loops: CDR1 MNHEY, CDR2 SVGAGI. The V gene lost 4 bases and the J gene lost 5 bases, with 17 bases spanning the gap. The CDR3 protein is CASSLGKTDLTGELFF. CDR3 DNA sequence: TGTGCCAGCAGTTTGGGGAAGACAGATCTTACCGGGGAGCTGTTTTTT.

The chain has TRBV9 and TRBJ2-7; 10 bases agree with TRBD1. Per germline, CDR1 SGDLS and CDR2 YYNGEE. The CDR3 totals 20 residues. The junction had 21 bases not matched to a gene; V was cut back by 6 bases and J by 0 bases. The CDR3 spells CASTIIPGQGPTTDSYEQYF. DNA for the CDR3: TGTGCCAGCACCATCATACCGGGACAGGGGCCTACTACCGACTCCTACGAGCAGTACTTC.

V usage is TRBV20-1 and J usage is TRBJ2-5; D could derive from TRBD1 or TRBD2 (5 bases each). Per the germline V gene, CDR1 is DFQATT and CDR2 is SNEGSKA (reference sequence). The CDR3 spans 13 residues. V was clipped by 4 bases and J by 11 bases, with 20 bases between them. DNA of the CDR3: TGCAGTGCTAACCGGGACCAATACAATGAGCAGTACTTC. This encodes CSANRDQYNEQYF.

The chain uses TRBV23-1 and TRBJ2-7; the D is unclear. Being an ORF, TRBV23-1 has a function that is uncertain. V gave up 3 bases and J gave up 0 bases, with 9 bases separating them. This CDR3 comprises 14 residues. The CDR3 region is CASSHGVHSYEQYF. The CDR3, as DNA: TGCGCCAGCAGTCATGGGGTGCACTCCTACGAGCAGTACTTC.

There are many counts of this clonotype. The gene calls are TRBV3-1 and TRBJ2-5, with D hard to call. Germline V gene data show CDR1 as LGHDT and CDR2 as YNNKEL (reference sequence). The CDR3 spans 12 residues. Trimming shortened V by 3 bases and J by 2 bases, and 4 bases separated the two germline ends. CDR3 residues: CASSQPQETQYF. The CDR3 DNA is TGTGCCAGCAGCCAGCCACAAGAGACCCAGTACTTC.

This clonotype was seen repeatedly, ten times or more. The chain uses TRBV7-3 and TRBJ2-1; D gene uncertain. V dropped 4 bases and J dropped 8 bases, with 12 bases sitting between them. This CDR3 contains 13 residues. Germline V lookup: CDR1 SGHTA, CDR2 FQGTGA. The CDR3 DNA sequence: TGTGCCAGCAGCTCCTCCCATAAAGATGAGCAGTTCTTC. It yields the protein CASSSSHKDEQFF.

The J gene is TRBJ2-1, the V gene TRBV9; D uncertain. The ends were cut back, 2 bases at V and 5 bases at J, with 14 bases in the middle. In germline, CDR1 is SGDLS, CDR2 YYNGEE. The CDR3 runs 15 residues. CDR3 nucleotide sequence: TGTGCCAGCAGCGTTGGGGTTTCCATTCACAATGAGCAGTTCTTC. Translation gives CASSVGVSIHNEQFF.

The table lists this clonotype with many counts. This chain links TRBV28 with TRBJ2-3; D may be TRBD2 (6 bases). The CDR3 is made up of 14 amino acids. Trimming left V 4 bases short and J 3 bases short, with 11 bases between. CDR1 MDHEN and CDR2 SYDVKM come from the germline V gene. Written as DNA, the CDR3 is TGTGCCAGCAGTTCCCCGGGACTTACAGATACGCAGTATTTT. Amino acids: CASSSPGLTDTQYF.

The chain carries TRBV2 and TRBJ1-4, with 7 bases that match TRBD1. The CDR3 is 14 residues long. J lost 3 bases, V lost 7 bases, and 5 bases had no gene match. Germline CDR1 SNHLY, CDR2 FYNNEI. In DNA form, the CDR3 reads TGTGCCAGCAAAAGGGGGCCGGCTAATGAAAAACTGTTTTTT. It translates to CASKRGPANEKLFF.

The chain employs TRBV14 and TRBJ1-2; no clear D gene. CDR1 and CDR2 (germline): SGHDN, FVKESK. V dropped 4 bases and J dropped 5 bases, with 20 bases sitting between them. This CDR3 has 16 amino acids. The CDR3 loop reads CASSPQRVNTPYGYTF. For the CDR3, the DNA is TGTGCCAGCAGCCCCCAGCGAGTTAACACACCTTATGGCTACACCTTC.

V gene TRBV12-3 or TRBV12-4 combines with J gene TRBJ2-5, with 9 bases that match TRBD2. The CDR3 extends over 15 amino acids. Trimming at V came to 4 bases and at J to 2 bases, leaving 5 bases not matched to a gene. CDR3 loop: CASSWSGGTQETQYF. The CDR3 nucleotides read TGTGCCAGCAGTTGGAGCGGGGGGACTCAAGAGACCCAGTACTTC.

The rearrangement joins TRBV5-1 to TRBJ2-3; 10 bases map to TRBD2. This CDR3 has 13 residues. V shed 1 base, J shed 14 bases, and the junction held 7 bases outside the gene matches. Germline lookup yields CDR1 SGHRS and CDR2 YFSETQ. The CDR3 DNA is TGCGCCAGCAGCTTGTCCAGTAGCGGGGGGCGGTATTTT. Protein product: CASSLSSSGGRYF.

The chain has TRBV20-1 and TRBJ1-6, with no clear D. V lost 1 base, J lost 6 bases, and 7 bases lay in between. In germline, CDR1 is DFQATT, CDR2 SNEGSKA (reference sequence). This CDR3 comprises 13 residues. The CDR3 bases are TGCAGTGCTAGAGGGTGGGGTAATTCACCCCTCCACTTT. Amino acid sequence: CSARGWGNSPLHF.

The chain recombines TRBV6-5 with TRBJ2-1; 7 bases are a match to TRBD1. TRBJ2-7 explains the end of the DNA better; the J call may be wrong. Per germline, CDR1 MNHEY and CDR2 SVGAGI. The CDR3 contains 16 residues. Written as DNA, the CDR3 is TGTGCCAGCAGGCCACACCGGGACAGCTCCTGCAATGAGCAGTACTTC. Translated: CASRPHRDSSCNEQYF.

V usage is TRBV28 and J usage is TRBJ2-1; D might be TRBD1 (5 bases). This CDR3 has 14 amino acids. Germline lookup yields CDR1 MDHEN and CDR2 SYDVKM. Trimming took off 9 bases at V and 1 base at J, with 13 bases between the two ends. The CDR3 DNA reads TGTGCCAGTTGGCAGGGTCGATCCTACAATGAGCAGTTCTTC. This gives the protein CASWQGRSYNEQFF.